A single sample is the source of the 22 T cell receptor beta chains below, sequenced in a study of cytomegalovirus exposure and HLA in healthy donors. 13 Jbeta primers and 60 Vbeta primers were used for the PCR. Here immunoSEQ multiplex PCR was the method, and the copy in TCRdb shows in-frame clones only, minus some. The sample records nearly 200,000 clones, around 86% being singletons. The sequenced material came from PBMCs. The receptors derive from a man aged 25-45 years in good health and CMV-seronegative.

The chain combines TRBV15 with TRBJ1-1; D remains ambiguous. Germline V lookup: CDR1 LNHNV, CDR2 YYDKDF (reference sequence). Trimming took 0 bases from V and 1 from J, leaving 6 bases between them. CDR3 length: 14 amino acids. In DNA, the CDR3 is TGTGCCACCAGCAGAGATCGAGCGAACACTGAAGCTTTCTTT. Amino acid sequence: CATSRDRANTEAFF.

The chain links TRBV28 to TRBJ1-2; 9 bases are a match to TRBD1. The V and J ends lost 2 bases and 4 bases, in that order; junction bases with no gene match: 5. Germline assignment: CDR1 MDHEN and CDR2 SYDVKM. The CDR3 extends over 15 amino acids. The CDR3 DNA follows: TGTGCCAGCAGTTTAGCGGGGACAGGGAGCTATGGCTACACCTTC. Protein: CASSLAGTGSYGYTF.

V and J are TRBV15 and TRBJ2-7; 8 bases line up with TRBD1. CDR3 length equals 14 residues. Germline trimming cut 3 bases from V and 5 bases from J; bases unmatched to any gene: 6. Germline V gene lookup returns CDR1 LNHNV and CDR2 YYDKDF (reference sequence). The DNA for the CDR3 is TGTGCCACCAGCAGTGAAACAGGGGGAGACGAGCAGTACTTC. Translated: CATSSETGGDEQYF.

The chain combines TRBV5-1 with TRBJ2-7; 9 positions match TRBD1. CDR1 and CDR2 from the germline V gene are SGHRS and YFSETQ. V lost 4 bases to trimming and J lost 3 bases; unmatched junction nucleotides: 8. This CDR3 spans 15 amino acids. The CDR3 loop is CASSTRTGADYEQYF. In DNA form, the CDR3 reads TGCGCCAGCAGCACACGGACAGGGGCAGACTACGAGCAGTACTTC. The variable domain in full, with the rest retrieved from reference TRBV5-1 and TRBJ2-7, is KAGVTQTPRYLIKTRGQQVTLSCSPISGHRSVSWYQQTPGQGLQFLFEYFSETQRNKGNFPGRFSGRQFSNSRSEMNVSTLELGDSALYLCASSTRTGADYEQYFGPGTRLTVT.

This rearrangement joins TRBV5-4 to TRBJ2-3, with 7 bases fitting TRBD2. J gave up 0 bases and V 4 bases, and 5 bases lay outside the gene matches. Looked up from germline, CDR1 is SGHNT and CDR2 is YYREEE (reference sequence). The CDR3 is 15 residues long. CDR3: CASSNGGTSTDTQYF. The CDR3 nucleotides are TGTGCCAGCAGCAACGGGGGGACTAGCACAGATACGCAGTATTTT. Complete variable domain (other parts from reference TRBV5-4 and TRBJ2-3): ETGVTQSPTHLIKTRGQQVTLRCSSQSGHNTVSWYQQALGQGPQFIFQYYREEENGRGNFPPRFSGLQFPNYSSELNVNALELDDSALYLCASSNGGTSTDTQYFGPGTRLTVL.

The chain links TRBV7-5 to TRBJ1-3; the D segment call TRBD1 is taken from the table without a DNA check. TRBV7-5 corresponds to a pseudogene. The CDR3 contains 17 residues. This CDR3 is CARSPIPRQSSGNTIYF. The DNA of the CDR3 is TGTGCCAGAAGCCCCATCCCACGACAGAGCTCTGGAAACACCATATATTTT.

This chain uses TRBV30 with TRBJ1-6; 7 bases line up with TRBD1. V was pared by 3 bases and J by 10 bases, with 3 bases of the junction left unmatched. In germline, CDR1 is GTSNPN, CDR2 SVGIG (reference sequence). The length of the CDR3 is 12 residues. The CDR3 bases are TGTGCCTGGAGCCTCAGGGGGTCACCCCTCCACTTT. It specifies CAWSLRGSPLHF.

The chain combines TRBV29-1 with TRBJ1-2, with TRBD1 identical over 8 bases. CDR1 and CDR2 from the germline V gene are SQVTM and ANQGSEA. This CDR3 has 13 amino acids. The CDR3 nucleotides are TGCAGTGGCGCAGGGGGCCGTGGCTATGGCTACACCTTC. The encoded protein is CSGAGGRGYGYTF.

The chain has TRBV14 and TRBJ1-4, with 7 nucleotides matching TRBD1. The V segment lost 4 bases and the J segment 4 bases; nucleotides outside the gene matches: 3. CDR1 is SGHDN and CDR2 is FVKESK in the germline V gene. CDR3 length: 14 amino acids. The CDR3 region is CASSPGQFNEKLFF. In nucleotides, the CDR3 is TGTGCCAGCAGCCCGGGACAGTTTAATGAAAAACTGTTTTTT.

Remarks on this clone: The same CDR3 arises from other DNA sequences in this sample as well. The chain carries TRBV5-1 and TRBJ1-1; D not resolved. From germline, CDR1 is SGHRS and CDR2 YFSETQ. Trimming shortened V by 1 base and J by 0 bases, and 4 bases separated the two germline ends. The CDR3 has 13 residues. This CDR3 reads CASSLTVNTEAFF. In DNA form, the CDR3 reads TGCGCCAGCAGCTTGACAGTGAACACTGAAGCTTTCTTT.

CDR3 DNA: TGTGCCAGCAGCATGGGACTAGCGTTAGACGAGCAGTACTTC. Translating gives CASSMGLALDEQYF. The rearrangement links TRBV5-4 to TRBJ2-7; 10 nucleotides line up with TRBD2. The CDR3 runs to 14 residues. Germline V gives CDR1 SGHNT, CDR2 YYREEE (reference sequence). V shed 4 bases and J 5 bases; nucleotides not matched to a gene: 6.

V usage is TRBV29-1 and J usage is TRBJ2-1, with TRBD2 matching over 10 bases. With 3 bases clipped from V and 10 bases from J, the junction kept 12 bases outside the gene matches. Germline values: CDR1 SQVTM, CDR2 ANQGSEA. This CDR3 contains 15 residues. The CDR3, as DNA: TGCAGCGTTGAGCCCAGCGGGAGGGCCGGTCGGGAGCAGTTCTTC. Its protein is CSVEPSGRAGREQFF.

The CDR3 DNA is TGTGCCAGTAGGCGAGCGGGGGTCACAGATACGCAGTATTTT. Amino acid sequence: CASRRAGVTDTQYF. The gene calls are TRBV19 and TRBJ2-3; 8 bases map to TRBD2. Germline values: CDR1 LNHDA, CDR2 SQIVND (reference sequence). This CDR3 is 14 amino acids long. J gave up 2 bases and V 6 bases, and 4 bases lay outside the gene matches.

The CDR3 region is CASSLRPGTGDSGANVLTF. The CDR3 DNA is TGCGCCAGCAGCCTCCGGCCCGGGACAGGGGATTCTGGGGCCAACGTCCTGACTTTC. The chain recombines TRBV5-1 with TRBJ2-6, with 10 nucleotides matching TRBD1. Germline trimming cut 4 bases from V and 1 base from J; bases unmatched to any gene: 11. The CDR3 sequence is 19 residues long. Germline loops: CDR1 SGHRS, CDR2 YFSETQ. The whole variable domain, remainder taken from reference TRBV5-1 and TRBJ2-6, is KAGVTQTPRYLIKTRGQQVTLSCSPISGHRSVSWYQQTPGQGLQFLFEYFSETQRNKGNFPGRFSGRQFSNSRSEMNVSTLELGDSALYLCASSLRPGTGDSGANVLTFGAGSRLTVL.

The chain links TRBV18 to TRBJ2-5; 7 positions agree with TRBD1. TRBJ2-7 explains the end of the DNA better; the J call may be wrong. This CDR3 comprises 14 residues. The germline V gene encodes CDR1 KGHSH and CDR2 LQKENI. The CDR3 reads CASSPSTGPYEQYF. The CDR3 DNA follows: TGTGCCAGCTCACCCTCGACAGGGCCCTACGAGCAGTACTTC.

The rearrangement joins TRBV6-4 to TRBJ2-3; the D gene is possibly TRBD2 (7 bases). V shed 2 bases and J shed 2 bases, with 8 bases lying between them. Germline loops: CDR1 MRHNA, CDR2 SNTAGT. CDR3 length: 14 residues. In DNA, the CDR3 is TGTGCCAGCAGTGACGGGGGGGCCACAGATACGCAGTATTTT. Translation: CASSDGGATDTQYF.

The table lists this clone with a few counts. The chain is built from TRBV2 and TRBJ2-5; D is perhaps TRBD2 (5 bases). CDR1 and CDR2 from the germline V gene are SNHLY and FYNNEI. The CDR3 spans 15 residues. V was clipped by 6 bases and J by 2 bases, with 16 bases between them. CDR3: CASREEGGGQETQYF. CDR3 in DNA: TGTGCCAGCAGGGAGGAAGGTGGCGGACAAGAGACCCAGTACTTC. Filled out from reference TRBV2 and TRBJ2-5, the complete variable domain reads EPEVTQTPSHQVTQMGQEVILRCVPISNHLYFYWYRQILGQKVEFLVSFYNNEISEKSEIFDDQFSVERPDGSNFTLKIRSTKLEDSAMYFCASREEGGGQETQYFGPGTRLLVL.

CDR3 residues: CASTRGEAFF. The CDR3 nucleotides are TGTGCCAGCACCCGAGGTGAAGCTTTCTTT. The genes are TRBV9 and TRBJ1-1; the D is unclear. Germline CDR1 reads SGDLS; CDR2 reads YYNGEE. Trimming pared 6 bases from V and 7 bases from J, leaving 7 bases between. This CDR3 has 10 amino acids.

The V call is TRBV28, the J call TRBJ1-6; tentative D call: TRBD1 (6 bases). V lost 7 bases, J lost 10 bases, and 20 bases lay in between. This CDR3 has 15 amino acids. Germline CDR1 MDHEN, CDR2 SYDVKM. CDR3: CASTVQGIRGSPLHF. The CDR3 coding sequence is TGTGCCAGCACGGTCCAGGGGATAAGAGGCTCACCCCTCCACTTT.

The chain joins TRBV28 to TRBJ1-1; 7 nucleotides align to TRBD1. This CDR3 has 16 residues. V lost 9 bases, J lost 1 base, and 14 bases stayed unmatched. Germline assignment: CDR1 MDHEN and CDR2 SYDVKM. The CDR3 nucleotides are TGTGCCAGTGACGGAACCCCGGGACAGAGGAACACTGAAGCTTTCTTT. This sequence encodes CASDGTPGQRNTEAFF.

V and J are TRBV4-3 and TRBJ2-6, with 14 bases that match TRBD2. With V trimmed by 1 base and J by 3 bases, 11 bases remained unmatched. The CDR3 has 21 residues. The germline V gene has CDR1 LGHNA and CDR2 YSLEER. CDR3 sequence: CASSQVGTPGLAGDGANVLTF. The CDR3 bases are TGCGCCAGCAGCCAAGTGGGGACTCCGGGACTAGCGGGGGATGGGGCCAACGTCCTGACTTTC.

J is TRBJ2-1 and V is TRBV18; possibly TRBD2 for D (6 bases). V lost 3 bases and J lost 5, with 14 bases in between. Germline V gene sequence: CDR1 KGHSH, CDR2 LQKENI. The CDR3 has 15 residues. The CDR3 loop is CASSPAGGIDNEQFF. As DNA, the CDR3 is TGTGCCAGCTCACCCGCCGGCGGGATTGACAATGAGCAGTTCTTC.